The entry below describes one T cell receptor beta chain. What it binds is not known. The sample comes from a study of graft-versus-host responses after intestinal transplantation. Sequencing was performed with immunoSEQ multiplex PCR; in TCRdb, only in-frame clones are kept and a portion is missing. The sample contains tens of thousands of clones, roughly four fifths of which appear only once. The CDR3 spans 14 residues. Germline CDR1 and CDR2: MDHEN and SYDVKM. V was cut by 1 base and J by 8 bases, with 12 bases left in between. This receptor was taken from a human donor who received an intestinal transplant. The sequencing used unstimulated CD8+ T cells sorted from spleen or lymph node cells, collected before intestinal transplant. V is TRBV28 and J is TRBJ2-1; no clear D gene. The CDR3 DNA reads TGTGCCAGCAGTTTATTATCCCCGTGCGATGAGCAGTTCTTC. Its translation: CASSLLSPCDEQFF. The whole variable domain, filled in from reference TRBV28 and TRBJ2-1, reads DVKVTQSSRYLVKRTGEKVFLECVQDMDHENMFWYRQDPGLGLRLIYFSYDVKMKEKGDIPEGYSVSREKKERFSLILESASTNQTSMYLCASSLLSPCDEQFFGPGTRLTVL.